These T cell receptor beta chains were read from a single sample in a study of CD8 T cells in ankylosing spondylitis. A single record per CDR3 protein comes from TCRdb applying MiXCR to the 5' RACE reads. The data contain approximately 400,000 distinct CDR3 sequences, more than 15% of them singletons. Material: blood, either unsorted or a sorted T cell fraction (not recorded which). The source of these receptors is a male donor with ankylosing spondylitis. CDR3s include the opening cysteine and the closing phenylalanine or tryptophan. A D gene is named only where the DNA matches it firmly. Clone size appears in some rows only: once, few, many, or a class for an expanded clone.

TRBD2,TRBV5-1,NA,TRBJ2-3,CASSGLRETDTQYF,TGCGCCAGCTCGGGATTGCGGGAGACAGATACGCAGTATTTT
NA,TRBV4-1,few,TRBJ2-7,CASSQERTPVSYEQYF,TGCGCCAGCAGCCAAGAACGGACACCGGTCTCCTACGAGCAGTACTTC
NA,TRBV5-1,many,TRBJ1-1,CASSQAPGVNTEAFF,TGCGCCAGCAGCCAGGCCCCAGGGGTTAACACTGAAGCTTTCTTT
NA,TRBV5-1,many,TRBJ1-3,CASSLQGSSGNTIYF,TGCGCCAGCAGCCTCCAGGGTAGCTCTGGAAACACCATATATTTT
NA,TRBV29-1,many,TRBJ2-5,CSVEEFKQETQYF,TGCAGCGTTGAAGAATTCAAGCAAGAGACCCAGTACTTC
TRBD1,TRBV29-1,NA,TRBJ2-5,CSVSLDRGAETQYF,TGCAGCGTTAGTTTAGACAGGGGGGCAGAGACCCAGTACTTC
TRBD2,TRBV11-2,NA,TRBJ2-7,CASSFLAGDSYEQYF,TGTGCCAGCAGCTTCTTAGCGGGGGACTCCTACGAGCAGTACTTC
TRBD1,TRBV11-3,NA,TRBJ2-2,CASSLGQGASGELFF,TGTGCCAGCAGCCTGGGACAGGGGGCAAGCGGGGAGCTGTTTTTT
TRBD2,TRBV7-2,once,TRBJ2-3,CASSARAGGAADTQYF,TGTGCCAGCAGCGCTCGAGCGGGGGGAGCGGCAGATACGCAGTATTTT
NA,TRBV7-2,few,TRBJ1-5,CASSSLGGNQPQHF,TGTGCCAGCAGCTCATTGGGGGGCAATCAGCCCCAGCATTTT
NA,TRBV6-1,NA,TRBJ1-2,CASSQYQGRPPRSGYTF,TGTGCCAGCAGCCAATATCAGGGTCGGCCACCACGCTCTGGCTACACCTTC
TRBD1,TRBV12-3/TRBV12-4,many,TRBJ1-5,CASSSRQGGQPQHF,TGTGCCAGCAGTTCAAGACAGGGGGGTCAGCCCCAGCATTTT
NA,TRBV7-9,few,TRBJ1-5,CASAATGTPHQPQHF,TGTGCCAGCGCCGCGACCGGGACACCTCATCAGCCCCAGCATTTT
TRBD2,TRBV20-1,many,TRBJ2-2,CSAKVAGRSRTGELFF,TGCAGTGCAAAGGTAGCGGGAAGATCAAGAACCGGGGAGCTGTTTTTT
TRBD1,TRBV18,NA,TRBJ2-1,CASSPGQGAPEQFF,TGTGCCAGCTCACCCGGACAGGGGGCCCCTGAGCAGTTCTTC